This T cell receptor beta chain was observed in a study of CD8+ T cells in alopecia areata. General study findings and limits: Possibly as an HLA-related effect, TCR sharing across patients appeared less clear than in mice.

Unmatched junction bases numbered 4, after V lost 7 bases and J lost 3 bases. The CDR3 extends over 13 amino acids. Germline assignment: CDR1 MNHEY and CDR2 SVGAGI. On this clone itself: The antigen is not known.

RNA, once extracted, was reverse transcribed into cDNA for use as the sequencing template. Profiling relied on immunoSEQ multiplex PCR, and the TCRdb table lists in-frame clones only, not all of them. The sample has 110,000 or so clones; around 61% are singletons. J is TRBJ1-2 and V is TRBV6-5; TRBD1 matches 8 bases. The sample was CD4+ T cells sorted from blood. This TCR came from a human donor in good health. The CDR3 DNA follows: TGTGCCAGCAAAGGACAGGGCGACTATGGCTACACCTTC. Its protein is CASKGQGDYGYTF.